The 4 T cell receptor beta chains in this list originate from one sample, sequenced in a study of shared clonotypes between healthy human individuals. Only CD45RO-negative cells positively selected for CCR7 counted as naive CD8 cells, so terminally differentiated effector memory CD45RA+ cells were excluded. Here immunoSEQ multiplex PCR was the method, and the copy in TCRdb shows in-frame clones only, minus some. The sample consists of about 1,800,000 clones, about 95% of them appearing once. Sequencing used naive CD8+ T cells sorted from blood. Receptors originate from a man aged 18 to 29 in good health.

The genes are TRBV6-1 and TRBJ2-2; TRBD2 aligns across 10 bases. V shed 2 bases, J shed 6 bases, and the junction held 6 bases outside the gene matches. CDR3 length equals 16 residues. CDR1 is MNHNS, CDR2 SASEGT, per germline. The CDR3 spells CASSEILAGESGELFF. For the CDR3, the DNA is TGTGCCAGCAGTGAAATCCTAGCGGGAGAATCCGGGGAGCTGTTTTTT.

The chain is built from TRBV21-1 and TRBJ2-5; no DNA check was done on the table's D call, TRBD2. TRBV21-1 has pseudogene status. CDR3 length equals 19 residues. The CDR3 nucleotides are TGTGCCAGCAGCAAAGACCGGGGTCAGCTAGCGGGGTCCCAAGAGACCCAGTACTTC. Translation: CASSKDRGQLAGSQETQYF.

The rearrangement uses TRBV29-1 and TRBJ2-2; possible D gene TRBD1, 5 bases. This CDR3 has 14 residues. Trimming removed 1 base at V and 0 bases at J, with 6 bases between. The germline CDR1 and CDR2 sequences are SQVTM and ANQGSEA. Here the CDR3 DNA reads TGCAGCGTTGAAGGGGGCGCGAACACCGGGGAGCTGTTTTTT. Its protein is CSVEGGANTGELFF.

The chain carries TRBV7-8 and TRBJ2-7; D gene unclear. This CDR3 region has 14 residues. Trimming removed 0 bases at V and 4 bases at J, with 10 bases between. The germline CDR1 and CDR2 sequences are SGHVS and FQNEAQ. The CDR3, as DNA: TGTGCCAGCAGCTTAGCCCTTGAATTTTACGAGCAGTACTTC. Residues: CASSLALEFYEQYF.